This T cell receptor (beta chain) was captured by sequencing in a study of T cell responses to AZD1222 COVID-19 vaccine. Broader study findings: Rises in breadth and depth of Spike-specific TCRs came after two AZD1222 doses. Unmutated regions of variants are reportedly targeted by nearly half of spike-specific TCRs. It was only after the peak T cell response that any repertoires were sampled.

Of note for this clone: Its specificity is unknown.

Generated by immunoSEQ multiplex PCR, the TCRdb table keeps only in-frame clones and is missing some. The data contain over 45,000 clones, around 89% of them seen just once; the ten biggest clones take up about 5.7%. The germline V and J ends were trimmed by 2 bases and 7 bases, with 11 bases remaining between them. The CDR3 totals 14 residues. Germline assignment: CDR1 MGHDK and CDR2 SYGVNS. The receptor comes from an adult who received the AZD1222 COVID-19 vaccine. V usage is TRBV25-1 and J usage is TRBJ1-4; TRBD1 might be the D (5 bases). The sample consisted of peripheral blood, taken 28 days after the second AZD1222 dose. The chain's CDR3 is CASSERTWGEKLFF. The CDR3 DNA sequence: TGTGCCAGCAGTGAACGGACATGGGGTGAAAAACTGTTTTTT.